The T cell receptor beta chain under discussion was sequenced for a study of blood T cells in healthy people across ages. Study results and caveats: Researchers deemed the diversity estimates from one million T cells underestimates. Unsorted PBMCs ruled out conclusive naive versus antigen-experienced comparison. In the absence of known donor CMV status, changes in expanded clonotypes were possibly confounded.

The CDR3 spans 12 residues. Germline lookup yields CDR1 DFQATT and CDR2 SNEGSKA (reference sequence). V lost 5 bases and J lost 8; bases outside the gene matches: 6. Isolated per sample were at least 6 million PBMCs. A word on this clonotype: Its antigen is unknown. This may arise from a read error, as a much more abundant clone is one base away.

It was with a sample-barcoded 5' primer and a J-beta primer mix that a second PCR of about 6 to 12 cycles was run. TCRdb independently ran MiXCR on the 5' RACE reads; one entry per CDR3 protein. The sample comprises around 1.5 million distinct CDR3 sequences, 34% of which are singletons, and 11% rests with the top ten. The chain couples TRBV20-1 to TRBJ1-2; 9 nucleotides align to TRBD1. The clonotype originates from a woman in her 30s in good health. Input material: blood. The CDR3 DNA follows: TGCAGTGCTGACAGGGGGTCGAGGGGCTACACCTTC. Translating it yields CSADRGSRGYTF.